The present T cell receptor (beta chain) was sequenced within a study of T cell responses to AZD1222 COVID-19 vaccine. Study context: Analyses pooled second doses at about 4 or about 12 weeks.

Clones were read by immunoSEQ multiplex PCR, and TCRdb kept only the in-frame ones, dropping some. The sample gives 150,000 or so clones, over 75% of which show up once; around 1.9% is in the top ten. Trimming took off 6 bases at V and 9 bases at J, with 12 bases between the two ends. This CDR3 region has 11 residues. Germline V gives CDR1 DFQATT, CDR2 SNEGSKA (reference sequence). The TCR originated in an adult in good health. The starting material was peripheral blood, obtained on day 0 of AZD1222 vaccination. V gene TRBV20-1 combines with J gene TRBJ2-1; a weak D match, TRBD2 (5 bases). CDR3 nucleotide sequence: TGCAGTGCCCCCACTAGAATTGAGCAGTTCTTC. Translation: CSAPTRIEQFF.